The 5 T cell receptor beta chains listed next were all sequenced from one sample in a study of blood T cell repertoires in COVID-19. TCRdb's copy holds only in-frame clones and misses some; the assay was immunoSEQ multiplex PCR. Among fewer than 300,000 clones listed, about four fifths were seen once. Sequencing was done on a sample of PBMCs or T cells enriched from blood (not recorded which). The receptor source for this set is a man aged 35 to 55 who had been exposed to COVID-19.

The chain employs TRBV19 and TRBJ2-1; D perhaps matches TRBD2 (6 bases). Germline V gene sequence: CDR1 LNHDA, CDR2 SQIVND (reference sequence). The CDR3 spans 13 residues. V was pared by 6 bases and J by 9 bases, with 15 bases between. This chain's CDR3 is CASSAERVGEQFF. CDR3 DNA sequence: TGTGCCAGTAGCGCCGAGCGGGTGGGTGAGCAGTTCTTC.

This clone was recorded only once. V gene TRBV4-1 combines with J gene TRBJ2-1, with 7 bases fitting TRBD2. Trimming at V came to 2 bases and at J to 2 bases, leaving 6 bases not matched to a gene. The V gene's germline CDR1 is MGHRA and CDR2 YSYEKL. This CDR3 region has 16 residues. CDR3 in amino acids: CASSQLGLVAYNEQFF. The CDR3 region has the DNA TGCGCCAGCAGCCAACTAGGACTAGTTGCCTACAATGAGCAGTTCTTC.

The chain has TRBV7-9 and TRBJ1-5; a possible D gene is TRBD1 (5 bases). The germline gives CDR1 SEHNR, CDR2 FQNEAQ (reference sequence). The germline V and J ends were trimmed by 1 base and 5 bases, with 12 bases remaining between them. The CDR3 consists of 15 residues. In DNA, the CDR3 is TGTGCCAGCAGCTTAGAGTTGGGGGGGGATCAGCCCCAGCATTTT. Protein product: CASSLELGGDQPQHF. The whole variable domain, remainder taken from reference TRBV7-9 and TRBJ1-5, is DTGVSQNPRHKITKRGQNVTFRCDPISEHNRLYWYRQTLGQGPEFLTYFQNEAQLEKSRLLSDRFSAERPKGSFSTLEIQRTEQGDSAMYLCASSLELGGDQPQHFGDGTRLSIL.

This chain joins TRBV30 and TRBJ2-5; TRBD2 aligns across 11 bases. With 3 bases clipped from V and 4 bases from J, the junction kept 7 bases outside the gene matches. This CDR3 region has 15 residues. Germline V lookup: CDR1 GTSNPN, CDR2 SVGIG (reference sequence). CDR3 loop: CAWSGTSGRGETQYF. The DNA of the CDR3 is TGTGCCTGGAGCGGCACTAGCGGGAGAGGAGAGACCCAGTACTTC.

The chain has TRBV7-6 and TRBJ2-5; the match to TRBD1 covers 12 bases. Unmatched junction bases numbered 14, after V lost 2 bases and J lost 4 bases. The CDR3 is 19 amino acids. Germline-derived CDR1 and CDR2 are SGHVS and FNYEAQ. The CDR3 is CASSLFKGQGAFRGETQYF. Written as DNA, the CDR3 is TGTGCCAGCAGCTTATTCAAGGGACAGGGGGCTTTTAGAGGAGAGACCCAGTACTTC.